The source of this TCR beta chain is a study of blood T cells in healthy people across ages. General study results and limits: Among long-lived donors, naive CD4+ cells were more numerous and diversity higher than in aged donors. Age advanced and TCR beta diversity per million T cells fell, roughly linearly.

Each sample used at least 6 million PBMCs. Next came a second PCR, run for about 7 to 12 cycles, which used a sample-barcoded 5' primer along with a J-beta primer mix. Per-sample output comprised a minimum of 2.5 million paired-end reads containing CDR3. TCRdb passed the 5' RACE reads through MiXCR, listing each CDR3 protein once. In the table there are some 550,000 distinct CDR3 sequences, 40% to 50% of which are singletons. The CDR3 is made up of 14 amino acids. Germline trimming cut 6 bases from V and 5 bases from J; bases unmatched to any gene: 7. Germline values: CDR1 DFQATT, CDR2 SNEGSKA (reference sequence). As for this clonotype: The target antigen is unknown.

Sample: blood. This clonotype was obtained from a man older than 75 in good health. The rearrangement uses TRBV20-1 and TRBJ2-1; 10 nucleotides match TRBD2. The CDR3 nucleotides read TGCAGTGCCCCTGGACTAGCGGTAAACAATGAGCAGTTCTTC. This encodes CSAPGLAVNNEQFF.